Reported below is one T cell receptor (beta chain). Antigen unknown. These data belong to a study of blood T cells in healthy people across ages. Overall study results and limits: Total diversity from one million sequenced T cells was likely underestimated.

Combining a sample-barcoded 5' primer with a J-beta primer mix, a second PCR ran for roughly 7 to 12 cycles. TCRdb re-derived calls from the 5' RACE reads in MiXCR, one entry per CDR3 protein. This table holds around 850,000 distinct CDR3 sequences, 30% to 45% found once. Each donor supplied around 9.6 milliliters of peripheral blood. Material for sequencing was blood. The TCR comes from a man between 18 and 29 years old in good health.

The DNA for the CDR3 is TGTGCCAGCAGGAGAAGGGAGAACACCGGGGAGCTGTTTTTT. It specifies CASRRRENTGELFF. This chain uses TRBV5-6 with TRBJ2-2; D is unclear. Looked up from germline, CDR1 is SGHDT and CDR2 is YYEEEE. The length of the CDR3 is 14 residues. Deletions cut 5 bases from V and 1 base from J, with 9 bases between.